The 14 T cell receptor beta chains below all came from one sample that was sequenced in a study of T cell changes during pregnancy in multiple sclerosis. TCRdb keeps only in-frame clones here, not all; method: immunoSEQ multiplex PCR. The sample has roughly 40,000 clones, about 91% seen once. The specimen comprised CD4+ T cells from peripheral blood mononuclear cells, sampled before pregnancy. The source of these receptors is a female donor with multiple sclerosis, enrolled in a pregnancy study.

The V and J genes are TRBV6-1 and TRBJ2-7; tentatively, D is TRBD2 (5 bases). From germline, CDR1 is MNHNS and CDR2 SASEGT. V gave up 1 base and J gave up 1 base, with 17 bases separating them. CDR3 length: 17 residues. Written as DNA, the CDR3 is TGTGCCAGCAGTGAAGGGATACAGAGGGTTGATTCCTACGAGCAGTACTTC. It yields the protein CASSEGIQRVDSYEQYF.

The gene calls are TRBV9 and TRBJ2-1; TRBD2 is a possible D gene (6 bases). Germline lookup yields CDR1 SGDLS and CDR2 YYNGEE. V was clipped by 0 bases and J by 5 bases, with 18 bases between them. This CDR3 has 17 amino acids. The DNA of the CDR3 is TGTGCCAGCAGCGTAGCCCCCGGGAGACTATACGACAATGAGCAGTTCTTC. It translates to CASSVAPGRLYDNEQFF.

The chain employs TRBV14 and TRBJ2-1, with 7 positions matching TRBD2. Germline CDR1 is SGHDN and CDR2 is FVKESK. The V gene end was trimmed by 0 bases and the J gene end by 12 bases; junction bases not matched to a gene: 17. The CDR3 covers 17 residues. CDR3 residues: CASSQDSFGGSKSLQFF. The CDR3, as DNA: TGTGCCAGCAGCCAAGATTCTTTCGGCGGGAGCAAGTCTCTGCAGTTCTTC.

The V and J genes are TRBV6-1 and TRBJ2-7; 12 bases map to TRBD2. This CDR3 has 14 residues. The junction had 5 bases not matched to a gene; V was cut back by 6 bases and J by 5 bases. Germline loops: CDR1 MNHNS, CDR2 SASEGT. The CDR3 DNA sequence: TGTGCCAGCAGGACTAGCGGGAGAAGAGACGAGCAGTACTTC. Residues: CASRTSGRRDEQYF.

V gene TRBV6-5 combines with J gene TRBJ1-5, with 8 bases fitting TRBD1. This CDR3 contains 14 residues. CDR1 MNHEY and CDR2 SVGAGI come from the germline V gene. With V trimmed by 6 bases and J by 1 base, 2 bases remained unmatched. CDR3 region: CASSRDRSNQPQHF. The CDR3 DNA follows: TGTGCCAGCAGCAGGGACAGGAGCAATCAGCCCCAGCATTTT.

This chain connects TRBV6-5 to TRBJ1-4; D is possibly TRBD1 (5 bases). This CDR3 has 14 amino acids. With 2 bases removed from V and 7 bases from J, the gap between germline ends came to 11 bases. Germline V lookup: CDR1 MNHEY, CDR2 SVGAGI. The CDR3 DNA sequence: TGTGCCAGCAGTTACATCCAGGGTGGTGAAAAACTGTTTTTT. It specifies CASSYIQGGEKLFF.

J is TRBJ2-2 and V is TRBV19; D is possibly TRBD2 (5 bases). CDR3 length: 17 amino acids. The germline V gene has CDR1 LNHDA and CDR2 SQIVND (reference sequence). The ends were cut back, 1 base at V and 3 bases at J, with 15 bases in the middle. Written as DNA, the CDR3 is TGTGCCAGTAGTATAGGTAGCCCCACGGGGTACACCGGGGAGCTGTTTTTT. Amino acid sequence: CASSIGSPTGYTGELFF. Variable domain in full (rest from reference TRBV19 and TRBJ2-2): DGGITQSPKYLFRKEGQNVTLSCEQNLNHDAMYWYRQDPGQGLRLIYYSQIVNDFQKGDIAEGYSVSREKKESFPLTVTSAQKNPTAFYLCASSIGSPTGYTGELFFGEGSRLTVL.

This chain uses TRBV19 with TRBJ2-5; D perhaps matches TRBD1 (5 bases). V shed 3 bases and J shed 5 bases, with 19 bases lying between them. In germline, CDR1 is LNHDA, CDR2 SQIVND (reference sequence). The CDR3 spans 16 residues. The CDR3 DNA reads TGTGCCAGTAGTATTGGCAGGGTTGCAGTTTCGGAGACCCAGTACTTC. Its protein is CASSIGRVAVSETQYF.

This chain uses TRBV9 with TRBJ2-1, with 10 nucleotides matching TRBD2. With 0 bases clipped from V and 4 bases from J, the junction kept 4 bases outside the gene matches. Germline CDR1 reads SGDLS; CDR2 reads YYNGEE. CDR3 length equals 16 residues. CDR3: CASSVGTSGDYNEQFF. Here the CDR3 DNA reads TGTGCCAGCAGCGTAGGGACTAGCGGAGATTACAATGAGCAGTTCTTC.

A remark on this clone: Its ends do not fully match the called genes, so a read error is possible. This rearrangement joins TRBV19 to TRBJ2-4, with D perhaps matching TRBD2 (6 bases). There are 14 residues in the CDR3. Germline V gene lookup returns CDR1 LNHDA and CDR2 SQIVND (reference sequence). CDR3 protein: CASSRAPWTGPGDF. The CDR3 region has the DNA TGTGCCAGCAGCCGGGCGCCCTGGACTGGTCCGGGGGACTTC.

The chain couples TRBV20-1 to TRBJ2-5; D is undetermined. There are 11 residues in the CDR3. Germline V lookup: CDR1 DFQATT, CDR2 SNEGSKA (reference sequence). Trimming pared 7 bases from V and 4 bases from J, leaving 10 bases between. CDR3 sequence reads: CSGEVGETQYF. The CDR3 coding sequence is TGCAGTGGCGAGGTTGGAGAGACCCAGTACTTC.

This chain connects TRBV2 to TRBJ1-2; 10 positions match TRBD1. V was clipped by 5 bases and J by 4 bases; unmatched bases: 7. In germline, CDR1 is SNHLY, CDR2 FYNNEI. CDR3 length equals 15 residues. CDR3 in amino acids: CASSPGTGAVYGYTF. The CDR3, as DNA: TGTGCCAGCAGTCCAGGGACAGGGGCGGTCTATGGCTACACCTTC.

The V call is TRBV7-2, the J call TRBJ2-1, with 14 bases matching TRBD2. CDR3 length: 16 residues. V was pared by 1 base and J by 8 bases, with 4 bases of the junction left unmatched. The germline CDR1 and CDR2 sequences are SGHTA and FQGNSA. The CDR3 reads CASSLEGTSGRHEQFF. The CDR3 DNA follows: TGTGCCAGCAGCTTAGAGGGGACTAGCGGGAGACATGAGCAGTTCTTC.

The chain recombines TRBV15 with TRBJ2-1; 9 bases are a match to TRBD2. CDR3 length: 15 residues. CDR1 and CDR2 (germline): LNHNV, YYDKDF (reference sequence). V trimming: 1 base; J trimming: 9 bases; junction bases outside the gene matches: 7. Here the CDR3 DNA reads TGTGCCACCAGCAGAGTTGAGGGACTAGCTATTGAGCAGTTCTTC. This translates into CATSRVEGLAIEQFF.